This entry lists 6 T cell receptor beta chains sequenced from one sample in a study of identical twins. TCRdb passed the 5' RACE reads through MiXCR, listing each CDR3 protein once. The sample records around 530,000 distinct CDR3 sequences, approximately 16% being singletons. This sample also appeared in a second study, on yellow fever vaccine responses in identical twins.

Material for sequencing was CD4+ T cells sorted from blood. These receptors came from a woman in her late teens or twenties in good health.

This clonotype has more than one count but fewer than ten. The chain employs TRBV29-1 and TRBJ2-6; the D is unclear. The V end lost 4 bases, the J end lost 0 bases, and 10 bases lay between the germline ends. Germline V gene sequence: CDR1 SQVTM, CDR2 ANQGSEA. The CDR3 consists of 15 residues. CDR3 in DNA: TGCAGCGTTGTTTCGGATACCTCTGGGGCCAACGTCCTGACTTTC. Its translation is CSVVSDTSGANVLTF.

The chain recombines TRBV7-2 with TRBJ1-5, with D tentatively TRBD1 (5 bases). The germline V gene has CDR1 SGHTA and CDR2 FQGNSA. Trimming took 5 bases from V and 2 from J, leaving 10 bases between them. This CDR3 contains 14 residues. CDR3 DNA sequence: TGTGCCAGCAGCCGGGGACGGGGCAATCAGCCCCAGCATTTT. Translating gives CASSRGRGNQPQHF.

This clonotype has ten or more counts. The chain employs TRBV12-3 or TRBV12-4 and TRBJ2-1; TRBD1 matches at 10 bases. This CDR3 region has 13 residues. The V and J ends lost 6 bases and 11 bases, in that order; junction bases with no gene match: 7. CDR3 DNA: TGTGCCAGCAGGGGCCGGACAGGGGGTAAGCAGTTCTTC. It encodes CASRGRTGGKQFF.

CDR3 residues: CASSHNRLFEGTEAFF. DNA of the CDR3: TGCGCCAGCAGCCACAACCGTTTATTTGAGGGCACTGAAGCTTTCTTT. The chain employs TRBV4-1 and TRBJ1-1; D remains ambiguous. Trimming stripped 3 bases from V and 4 bases from J, with 18 bases between. Germline-derived CDR1 and CDR2 are MGHRA and YSYEKL. CDR3 size: 16 residues.

This clonotype has just a few counts. The rearrangement links TRBV4-2 to TRBJ2-3; 7 bases map to TRBD1. V lost 1 base and J lost 4; bases outside the gene matches: 11. The CDR3 sequence is 17 residues long. From germline, CDR1 is LGHNA and CDR2 YNFKEQ. CDR3 bases: TGTGCCAGCAGCCAAGGTCCGACAGGGAAAGCGGCAGATACGCAGTATTTT. Translation: CASSQGPTGKAADTQYF.

The rearrangement uses TRBV12-3 or TRBV12-4 and TRBJ2-2, with 7 nucleotides matching TRBD1. This CDR3 has 14 residues. J gave up 6 bases and V 4 bases, and 5 bases lay outside the gene matches. CDR3 amino acids: CASSSDRVPGELFF. CDR3 bases: TGTGCCAGCAGTTCCGACAGGGTCCCCGGGGAGCTGTTTTTT.